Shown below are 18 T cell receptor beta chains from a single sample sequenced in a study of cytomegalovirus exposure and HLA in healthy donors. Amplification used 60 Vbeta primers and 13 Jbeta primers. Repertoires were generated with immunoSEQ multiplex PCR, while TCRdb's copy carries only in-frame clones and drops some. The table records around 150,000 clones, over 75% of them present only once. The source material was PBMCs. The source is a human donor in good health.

The CDR3: CASSVRDSYNEQFF. Here the CDR3 DNA reads TGTGCCAGCAGTGTAAGGGACAGTTACAATGAGCAGTTCTTC. J is TRBJ2-1 and V is TRBV2; 7 nucleotides agree with TRBD1. This CDR3 contains 14 residues. The junction had 4 bases not matched to a gene; V was cut back by 4 bases and J by 4 bases. Germline CDR1 is SNHLY and CDR2 is FYNNEI.

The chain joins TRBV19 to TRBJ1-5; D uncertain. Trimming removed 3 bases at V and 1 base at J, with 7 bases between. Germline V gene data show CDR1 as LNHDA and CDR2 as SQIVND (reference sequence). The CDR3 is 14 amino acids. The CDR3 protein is CASSIGTSNQPQHF. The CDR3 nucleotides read TGTGCCAGTAGTATCGGTACGAGCAATCAGCCCCAGCATTTT.

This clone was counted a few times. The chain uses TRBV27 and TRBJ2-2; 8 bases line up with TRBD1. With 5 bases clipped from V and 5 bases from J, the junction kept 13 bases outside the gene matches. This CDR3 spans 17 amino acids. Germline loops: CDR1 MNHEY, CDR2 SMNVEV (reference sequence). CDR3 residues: CASSPPHRTGRTGELFF. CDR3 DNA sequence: TGTGCCAGCAGTCCACCCCACAGGACAGGGAGGACCGGGGAGCTGTTTTTT.

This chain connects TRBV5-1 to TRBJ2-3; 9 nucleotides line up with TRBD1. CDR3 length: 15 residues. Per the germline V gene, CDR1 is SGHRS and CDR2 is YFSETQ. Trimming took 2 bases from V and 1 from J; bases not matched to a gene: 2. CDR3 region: CASSLRTGGTDTQYF. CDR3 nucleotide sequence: TGCGCCAGCAGCTTACGGACAGGGGGCACAGATACGCAGTATTTT.

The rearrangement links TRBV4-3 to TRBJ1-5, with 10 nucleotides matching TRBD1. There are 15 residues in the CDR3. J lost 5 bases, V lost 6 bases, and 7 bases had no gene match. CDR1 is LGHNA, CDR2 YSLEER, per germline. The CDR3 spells CASSLDRGLDQPQHF. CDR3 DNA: TGCGCCAGCAGTCTAGACAGGGGGCTCGATCAGCCCCAGCATTTT.

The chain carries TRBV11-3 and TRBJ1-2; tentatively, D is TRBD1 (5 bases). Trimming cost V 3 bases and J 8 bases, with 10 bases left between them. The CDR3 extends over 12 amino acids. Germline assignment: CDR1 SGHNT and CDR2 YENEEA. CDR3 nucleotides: TGTGCCAGCAGCTTGGGGGGGAACGGCTACACCTTC. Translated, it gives CASSLGGNGYTF.

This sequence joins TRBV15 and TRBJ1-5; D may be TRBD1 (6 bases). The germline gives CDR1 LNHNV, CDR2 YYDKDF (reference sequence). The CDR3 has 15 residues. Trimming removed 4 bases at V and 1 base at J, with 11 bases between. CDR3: CATSKGVGSNQPQHF. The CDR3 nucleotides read TGTGCCACCAGCAAGGGGGTTGGCAGCAATCAGCCCCAGCATTTT.

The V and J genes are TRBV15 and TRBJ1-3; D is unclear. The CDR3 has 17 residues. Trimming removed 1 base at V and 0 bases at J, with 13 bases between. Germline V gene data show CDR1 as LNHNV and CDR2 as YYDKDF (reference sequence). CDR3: CATSRGDFGSSGNTIYF. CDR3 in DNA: TGTGCCACCAGCAGAGGGGATTTTGGGAGCTCTGGAAACACCATATATTTT.

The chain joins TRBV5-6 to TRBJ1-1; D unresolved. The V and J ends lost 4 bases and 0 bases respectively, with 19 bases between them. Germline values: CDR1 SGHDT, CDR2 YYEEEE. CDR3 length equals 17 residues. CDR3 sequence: CASSKRRLRSMNTEAFF. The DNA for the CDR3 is TGTGCCAGCAGCAAGAGGAGGTTGAGGTCCATGAACACTGAAGCTTTCTTT.

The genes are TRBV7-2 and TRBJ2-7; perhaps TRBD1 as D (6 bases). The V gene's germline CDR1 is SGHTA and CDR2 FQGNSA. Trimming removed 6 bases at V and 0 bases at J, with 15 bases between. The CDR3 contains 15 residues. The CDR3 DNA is TGTGCCAGCAGGGAACAGGGTGGGGGCTCCTACGAGCAGTACTTC. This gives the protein CASREQGGGSYEQYF.

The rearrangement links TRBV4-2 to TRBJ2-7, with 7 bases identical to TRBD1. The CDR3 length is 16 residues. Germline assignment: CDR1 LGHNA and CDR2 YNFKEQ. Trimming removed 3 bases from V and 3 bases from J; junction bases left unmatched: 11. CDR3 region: CASSHQTGAAYYEQYF. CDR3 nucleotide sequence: TGTGCCAGCAGCCACCAAACAGGGGCCGCTTACTACGAGCAGTACTTC.

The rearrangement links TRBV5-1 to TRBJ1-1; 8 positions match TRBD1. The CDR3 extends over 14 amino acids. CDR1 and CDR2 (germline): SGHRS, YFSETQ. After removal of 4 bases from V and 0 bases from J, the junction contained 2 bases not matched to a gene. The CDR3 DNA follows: TGCGCCAGCAGCGGGGGACAGGTGAACACTGAAGCTTTCTTT. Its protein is CASSGGQVNTEAFF.

The CDR3 bases are TGTGCCAGCAGCTTCAAGAGCTCCTATAATTCACCCCTCCACTTT. Protein sequence: CASSFKSSYNSPLHF. The chain has TRBV5-6 and TRBJ1-6; D is undetermined. V was shortened by 2 bases and J by 0 bases, with 6 bases between the two germline ends. The germline gives CDR1 SGHDT, CDR2 YYEEEE. The CDR3 loop spans 15 amino acids.

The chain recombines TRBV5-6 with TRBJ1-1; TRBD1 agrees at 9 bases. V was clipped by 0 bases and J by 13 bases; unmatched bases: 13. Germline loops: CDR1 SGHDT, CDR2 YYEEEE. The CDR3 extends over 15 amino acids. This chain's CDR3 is CASSLVLTGGDKVFF. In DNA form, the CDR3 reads TGTGCCAGCAGCTTGGTCCTCACAGGGGGCGATAAGGTTTTCTTT.

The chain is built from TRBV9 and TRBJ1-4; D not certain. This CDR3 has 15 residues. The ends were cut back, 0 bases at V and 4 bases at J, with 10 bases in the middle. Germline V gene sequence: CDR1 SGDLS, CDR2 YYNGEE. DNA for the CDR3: TGTGCCAGCAGCGTAGATGGTCAGAATAATGAAAAACTGTTTTTT. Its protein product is CASSVDGQNNEKLFF.

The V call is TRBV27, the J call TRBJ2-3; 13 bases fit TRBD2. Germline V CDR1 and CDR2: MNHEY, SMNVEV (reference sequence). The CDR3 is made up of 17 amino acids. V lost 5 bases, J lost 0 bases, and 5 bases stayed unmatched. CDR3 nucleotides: TGTGCCAGCAGTCTCCGGACTAGCGGGGGTAGCACAGATACGCAGTATTTT. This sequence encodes CASSLRTSGGSTDTQYF.

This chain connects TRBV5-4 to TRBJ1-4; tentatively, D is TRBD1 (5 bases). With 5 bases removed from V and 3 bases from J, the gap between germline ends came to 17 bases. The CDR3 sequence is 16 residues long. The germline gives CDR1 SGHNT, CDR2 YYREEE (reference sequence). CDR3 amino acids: CASRPGTGDPNEKLFF. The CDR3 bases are TGTGCCAGCAGGCCCGGAACAGGTGATCCTAATGAAAAACTGTTTTTT.

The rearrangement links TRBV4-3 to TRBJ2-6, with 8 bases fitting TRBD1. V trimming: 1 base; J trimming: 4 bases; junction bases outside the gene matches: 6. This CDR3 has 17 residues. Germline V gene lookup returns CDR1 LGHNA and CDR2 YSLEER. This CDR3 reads CASSQAGGVAGANVLTF. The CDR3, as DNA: TGCGCCAGCAGCCAAGCAGGGGGCGTCGCCGGGGCCAACGTCCTGACTTTC.